The clone carrying this T cell receptor (beta chain) was detected only a few times. The antigen is undetermined. PCR involved 60 Vbeta and 13 Jbeta primers. Produced via immunoSEQ multiplex PCR; TCRdb's table is partial and in-frame only. The sample consists of about 160,000 clones, 70% to 75% of them appearing once. J gave up 4 bases and V 2 bases, and 1 base lay outside the gene matches. The CDR3 has 15 residues. Germline V gene lookup returns CDR1 MNHEY and CDR2 SVGAGI. These data originate in a study of cytomegalovirus exposure and HLA in healthy donors. Study-wide points: Previous analysis showed most TCR beta V segments were productive about 87% or about 30% of the time. The investigators catalogued under 200 TCR beta chains as cytomegalovirus-associated. Based on reports, TCR beta sequences accurately predicted HLA-A and HLA-B alleles for most subjects.

The chain uses TRBV6-5 and TRBJ2-1; 11 positions agree with TRBD1. Sequencing was performed on PBMCs. The receptor was isolated from a man aged 18-30 years in good health and CMV-seropositive. The CDR3 protein is CASSYGTGGYNEQFF. Written as DNA, the CDR3 is TGTGCCAGCAGTTACGGGACAGGGGGTTACAATGAGCAGTTCTTC.